The 9 T cell receptor beta chains in this list originate from one sample, sequenced in a study of blood T cell repertoires in COVID-19. TCRdb's table, derived via immunoSEQ multiplex PCR, lists solely in-frame clones and lacks some. The table includes 80,000 or so clones, less than 95% detected once. The source material was peripheral blood. The receptors come from a woman aged 45-60 years in a cohort sampled during active COVID-19.

This rearrangement joins TRBV5-1 to TRBJ2-5, with a tentative D call TRBD1 (6 bases). Germline V gene data show CDR1 as SGHRS and CDR2 as YFSETQ. The CDR3 runs 16 residues. V lost 0 bases, J lost 4 bases, and 16 bases lay in between. The DNA for the CDR3 is TGCGCCAGCAGCTTGGCGGCAGGGGCGATAGGAGAGACCCAGTACTTC. Translating it yields CASSLAAGAIGETQYF. The complete variable domain, with remaining parts taken from reference TRBV5-1 and TRBJ2-5, reads KAGVTQTPRYLIKTRGQQVTLSCSPISGHRSVSWYQQTPGQGLQFLFEYFSETQRNKGNFPGRFSGRQFSNSRSEMNVSTLELGDSALYLCASSLAAGAIGETQYFGPGTRLLVL.

This chain's CDR3 is CASIEVTFGYEQFF. CDR3 sequence (DNA): TGTGCCAGCATCGAAGTGACATTCGGCTATGAGCAGTTCTTC. The chain couples TRBV21-1 to TRBJ2-1; TRBD1 was called by the table and not checked on the DNA. TRBV21-1 counts as a pseudogene. The CDR3 runs to 14 residues.

J is TRBJ2-6 and V is TRBV5-5, with 7 nucleotides matching TRBD1. The CDR3 covers 15 residues. With V trimmed by 2 bases and J by 3 bases, 2 bases remained unmatched. Germline CDR1 is SGHKS and CDR2 is YYEKEE (reference sequence). Here the CDR3 reads CASSLGGYGANVLTF. The DNA for the CDR3 is TGTGCCAGCAGCTTAGGGGGCTATGGGGCCAACGTCCTGACTTTC.

The chain links TRBV18 to TRBJ2-1, with D possibly being TRBD2 (6 bases). Trimming stripped 2 bases from V and 0 bases from J, with 17 bases between. Germline V gene sequence: CDR1 KGHSH, CDR2 LQKENI. The CDR3 contains 18 residues. The CDR3 bases are TGTGCCAGCTCACCAGAAGGTAGGCTAGCGCTCTCCTACAATGAGCAGTTCTTC. Amino acid sequence: CASSPEGRLALSYNEQFF.

The rearrangement uses TRBV28 and TRBJ1-2; D gene uncertain. CDR1 and CDR2 (germline): MDHEN, SYDVKM. The CDR3 is made up of 13 amino acids. Trimming stripped 5 bases from V and 8 bases from J, with 15 bases between. The CDR3 protein is CASSRTAGWGYTF. The DNA for the CDR3 is TGTGCCAGCAGTCGGACTGCGGGTTGGGGCTACACCTTC.

The J gene is TRBJ2-7, the V gene TRBV29-1; D is perhaps TRBD1 or TRBD2 (5 bases each). V was cut by 7 bases and J by 2 bases, with 9 bases left in between. This CDR3 contains 11 residues. In germline, CDR1 is SQVTM, CDR2 ANQGSEA. CDR3 protein: CSAGQTYEQYF. In DNA, the CDR3 is TGCAGCGCGGGGCAGACCTACGAGCAGTACTTC.

V is TRBV9 and J is TRBJ2-3, with D possibly being TRBD1 (6 bases). With 3 bases removed from V and 1 base from J, the gap between germline ends came to 9 bases. CDR1 and CDR2 from the germline V gene are SGDLS and YYNGEE. The CDR3 length is 14 residues. CDR3 residues: CASSAQGRTDTQYF. CDR3 DNA: TGTGCCAGCAGCGCACAGGGCCGCACAGATACGCAGTATTTT.

The V and J genes are TRBV7-2 and TRBJ2-3; the D gene is possibly TRBD2 (6 bases). Trimming took 5 bases from V and 5 from J, leaving 20 bases between them. Germline assignment: CDR1 SGHTA and CDR2 FQGNSA. The CDR3 has 16 residues. CDR3 sequence: CASSPPLGLSGDTQYF. DNA for the CDR3: TGTGCCAGCAGCCCTCCTCTGGGACTCTCGGGAGATACGCAGTATTTT.

The chain uses TRBV27 and TRBJ2-3; 9 positions match TRBD2. The CDR3 consists of 17 residues. With V trimmed by 5 bases and J by 1 base, 10 bases remained unmatched. CDR1 and CDR2 (germline): MNHEY, SMNVEV (reference sequence). CDR3 sequence reads: CASSIRGAGGGTDTQYF. As DNA, the CDR3 is TGTGCCAGCAGTATCCGCGGGGCGGGAGGGGGCACAGATACGCAGTATTTT.